The 25 T cell receptor beta chains below all came from one sample that was sequenced in a study of T cell responses to AZD1222 COVID-19 vaccine. The data were produced by immunoSEQ multiplex PCR, yet TCRdb's version contains in-frame clones alone and is incomplete. The sample has about 140,000 clones; about 86% are singletons. Sample: peripheral blood, taken on day 0 of AZD1222 vaccination. These receptors were taken from an adult in good health.

This chain joins TRBV7-7 and TRBJ2-5; 13 bases fit TRBD2. The CDR3 is 17 amino acids. V trimming: 5 bases; J trimming: 1 base; junction bases outside the gene matches: 7. CDR1 SSHAT and CDR2 FNYEAQ come from the germline V gene (reference sequence). This chain's CDR3 is CASSQGGTSGIQETQYF. CDR3 DNA: TGTGCCAGCAGCCAGGGGGGGACTAGCGGGATCCAAGAGACCCAGTACTTC.

This chain's CDR3 is CASSFSGSESPLHF. The CDR3, as DNA: TGTGCCAGCAGCTTCTCGGGGAGCGAGTCACCCCTCCACTTT. V gene TRBV7-2 combines with J gene TRBJ1-6, with no clear D. With 3 bases removed from V and 10 bases from J, the gap between germline ends came to 13 bases. Germline values: CDR1 SGHTA, CDR2 FQGNSA. CDR3 size: 14 residues.

In its sample, this clone was seen a few times. CDR3 residues: CASSSTSGSNEQFF. CDR3 bases: TGTGCCAGCAGCTCTACTAGCGGGAGTAATGAGCAGTTCTTC. This chain connects TRBV7-9 to TRBJ2-1; 11 positions match TRBD2. The CDR3 totals 14 residues. V lost 4 bases to trimming and J lost 7 bases; unmatched junction nucleotides: 3. CDR1 SEHNR and CDR2 FQNEAQ come from the germline V gene (reference sequence).

This rearrangement joins TRBV28 to TRBJ2-1; the D is unclear. Germline CDR1 and CDR2: MDHEN and SYDVKM. CDR3 length equals 16 residues. The ends were cut back, 1 base at V and 1 base at J, with 11 bases in the middle. The CDR3: CASSLFGFGSYNEQFF. Written as DNA, the CDR3 is TGTGCCAGCAGTTTATTCGGGTTTGGATCCTACAATGAGCAGTTCTTC.

The chain joins TRBV5-1 to TRBJ2-7; 10 positions match TRBD1. The CDR3 is 16 residues long. J was trimmed by 3 bases and V by 4 bases; bases with no gene match: 10. From germline, CDR1 is SGHRS and CDR2 YFSETQ. CDR3 region: CASSLLGTGENYEQYF. CDR3 bases: TGCGCCAGCAGCCTATTAGGGACAGGGGAAAACTACGAGCAGTACTTC. Complete variable domain (other parts from reference TRBV5-1 and TRBJ2-7): KAGVTQTPRYLIKTRGQQVTLSCSPISGHRSVSWYQQTPGQGLQFLFEYFSETQRNKGNFPGRFSGRQFSNSRSEMNVSTLELGDSALYLCASSLLGTGENYEQYFGPGTRLTVT.

The CDR3 DNA sequence: TGTGCCAGCAGCGGATTGCAGGGATCCGAGCAGTACTTC. This encodes CASSGLQGSEQYF. The chain is built from TRBV9 and TRBJ2-7; possible D gene TRBD1, 5 bases. Trimming cost V 3 bases and J 6 bases, with 13 bases left between them. Germline values: CDR1 SGDLS, CDR2 YYNGEE. The CDR3 extends over 13 amino acids.

J is TRBJ2-7 and V is TRBV11-3, with D perhaps matching TRBD1 (6 bases). CDR3 length: 15 residues. Trimming left V 5 bases short and J 0 bases short, with 14 bases between. CDR1 SGHNT and CDR2 YENEEA come from the germline V gene. CDR3 sequence reads: CASSPRTVHSYEQYF. The CDR3 DNA is TGTGCCAGCAGCCCAAGGACAGTCCACTCCTACGAGCAGTACTTC. Full variable domain (outside the CDR3, taken from reference TRBV11-3 and TRBJ2-7): EAGVVQSPRYKIIEKKQPVAFWCNPISGHNTLYWYLQNLGQGPELLIRYENEEAVDDSQLPKDRFSAERLKGVDSTLKIQPAELGDSAVYLCASSPRTVHSYEQYFGPGTRLTVT.

The V and J genes are TRBV7-2 and TRBJ1-1; D is ambiguous. The CDR3 contains 13 residues. V was cut by 4 bases and J by 6 bases, with 12 bases left in between. Germline assignment: CDR1 SGHTA and CDR2 FQGNSA. The CDR3 nucleotides are TGTGCCAGCAGCTCCCATGGGATTGCTGAAGCTTTCTTT. Its protein is CASSSHGIAEAFF.

The chain uses TRBV11-2 and TRBJ2-1; a possible D gene is TRBD2 (7 bases). Trimming stripped 7 bases from V and 4 bases from J, with 11 bases between. This CDR3 spans 13 amino acids. Germline V gene sequence: CDR1 SGHAT, CDR2 FQNNGV. The CDR3 nucleotides read TGTGCCAGCAACGAGGGGGGGTACAATGAGCAGTTCTTC. It codes for CASNEGGYNEQFF.

The chain is built from TRBV5-1 and TRBJ2-1; TRBD1 agrees at 9 bases. CDR1 SGHRS and CDR2 YFSETQ come from the germline V gene. The CDR3 contains 15 residues. With V trimmed by 4 bases and J by 6 bases, 8 bases remained unmatched. The CDR3 bases are TGCGCCAGCAGCACCGGGACAGGGAATGTCAATGAGCAGTTCTTC. This codes for CASSTGTGNVNEQFF.

This chain connects TRBV18 to TRBJ2-1; tentatively, D is TRBD1 (7 bases). Deletions cut 6 bases from V and 8 bases from J, with 26 bases between. Germline V lookup: CDR1 KGHSH, CDR2 LQKENI. The CDR3 consists of 17 residues. The CDR3 is CASSLDSFSGDRDEQFF. The CDR3 region has the DNA TGTGCCAGCTCCTTGGACAGCTTTAGCGGAGACAGGGATGAGCAGTTCTTC. Based on the CDR3 plus reference TRBV18 and TRBJ2-1, the full variable domain is NAGVMQNPRHLVRRRGQEARLRCSPMKGHSHVYWYRQLPEEGLKFMVYLQKENIIDESGMPKERFSAEFPKEGPSILRIQQVVRGDSAAYFCASSLDSFSGDRDEQFFGPGTRLTVL.

The V gene is TRBV15, the J gene TRBJ2-7; D is ambiguous. The CDR3 consists of 15 residues. CDR1 is LNHNV and CDR2 is YYDKDF in the germline V gene (reference sequence). Deletions cut 0 bases from V and 1 base from J, with 10 bases between. This chain's CDR3 is CATSRDRLTSYEQYF. The CDR3 DNA reads TGTGCCACCAGCAGAGATCGGCTTACTTCCTACGAGCAGTACTTC. Drawing the rest from reference TRBV15 and TRBJ2-7, the complete variable domain is DAMVIQNPRYQVTQFGKPVTLSCSQTLNHNVMYWYQQKSSQAPKLLFHYYDKDFNNEADTPDNFQSRRPNTSFCFLDIRSPGLGDTAMYLCATSRDRLTSYEQYFGPGTRLTVT.

This clone was seen once. This chain joins TRBV28 and TRBJ2-3, with D unclear. CDR1 is MDHEN and CDR2 is SYDVKM in the germline V gene. Trimming pared 5 bases from V and 6 bases from J, leaving 9 bases between. The CDR3 length is 12 residues. Here the CDR3 reads CASSPRRDTQYF. DNA for the CDR3: TGTGCCAGCAGTCCCCGTAGGGATACGCAGTATTTT.

The CDR3 protein is CASSLTGEGRPQHF. CDR3 DNA: TGTGCCAGCAGTTTGACAGGGGAGGGTCGGCCCCAGCATTTT. The gene calls are TRBV6-5 and TRBJ1-5, with 8 nucleotides matching TRBD1. The CDR3 has 14 residues. Germline CDR1 reads MNHEY; CDR2 reads SVGAGI. V was clipped by 4 bases and J by 9 bases; unmatched bases: 8.

The V call is TRBV6-5, the J call TRBJ2-3; 10 nucleotides line up with TRBD2. The ends lost 6 bases at V and 8 bases at J; junction bases unmatched: 11. Germline CDR1 is MNHEY and CDR2 is SVGAGI. The CDR3 extends over 15 amino acids. CDR3 nucleotides: TGTGCCAGCAGACTCGGGACTAGCGTCGGGACTACGCAGTATTTT. Protein: CASRLGTSVGTTQYF.

This chain joins TRBV12-3 or TRBV12-4 and TRBJ2-7; D is undetermined. V lost 6 bases and J 3 bases, leaving 9 bases between the germline ends. The CDR3 extends over 12 amino acids. Written as DNA, the CDR3 is TGTGCCAGCAGCCAAACCCGCTACGAGCAGTACTTC. Its translation is CASSQTRYEQYF.

J is TRBJ1-2 and V is TRBV29-1; 11 nucleotides align to TRBD1. The CDR3 totals 12 residues. The trim removed 6 bases at V and 8 bases at J, leaving 5 bases unmatched. Germline-derived CDR1 and CDR2 are SQVTM and ANQGSEA. For the CDR3, the DNA is TGCAGCGTCGAGGGGACAGGGGGAGGCTACACCTTC. The encoded protein is CSVEGTGGGYTF.

The V gene is TRBV4-2, the J gene TRBJ2-2, with D perhaps being TRBD1 or TRBD2 (5 bases each). The germline V gene encodes CDR1 LGHNA and CDR2 YNFKEQ. Trimming cost V 0 bases and J 2 bases, with 16 bases left between them. This CDR3 has 18 amino acids. The CDR3, as DNA: TGTGCCAGCAGCCAAGAGGCCCCCGGGACCGACAACACCGGGGAGCTGTTTTTT. It is translated as CASSQEAPGTDNTGELFF.

This rearrangement joins TRBV28 to TRBJ1-2; D remains unclear. The V end was cut by 6 bases, the J end by 0 bases, with 20 bases between. This CDR3 has 17 amino acids. Germline assignment: CDR1 MDHEN and CDR2 SYDVKM. The chain's CDR3 is CASSIMTGSRSNYGYTF. CDR3 coding DNA: TGTGCCAGCAGCATCATGACCGGATCCCGCTCTAACTATGGCTACACCTTC.

The chain links TRBV24-1 to TRBJ1-1; D possibly corresponds to TRBD1 (5 bases). Trimming took 0 bases from V and 13 from J, leaving 11 bases between them. The V gene's germline CDR1 is KGHDR and CDR2 SFDVKD. This CDR3 comprises 12 residues. CDR3 residues: CATSDLQGEGFF. CDR3 in DNA: TGTGCCACCAGTGATTTGCAGGGCGAGGGTTTCTTT.

The CDR3 DNA follows: TGTGCCAGCAGTTACTCGGGCTCCGGGAGCCATGGCTACACCTTC. This codes for CASSYSGSGSHGYTF. The chain has TRBV6-6 and TRBJ1-2; D not certain. Germline CDR1 and CDR2: MNHNY and SVGAGI (reference sequence). The CDR3 is 15 amino acids. V shed 0 bases and J shed 6 bases, with 14 bases lying between them.

V and J are TRBV11-2 and TRBJ1-2; 7 bases agree with TRBD1. This CDR3 contains 16 residues. Trimming removed 2 bases from V and 6 bases from J; junction bases left unmatched: 12. CDR1 SGHAT and CDR2 FQNNGV come from the germline V gene. The chain's CDR3 is CASSLWETGSFDGYTF. The CDR3 nucleotides are TGTGCCAGCAGCTTATGGGAGACAGGGTCCTTTGATGGCTACACCTTC. Full variable domain (outside the CDR3, taken from reference TRBV11-2 and TRBJ1-2): EAGVAQSPRYKIIEKRQSVAFWCNPISGHATLYWYQQILGQGPKLLIQFQNNGVVDDSQLPKDRFSAERLKGVDSTLKIQPAKLEDSAVYLCASSLWETGSFDGYTFGSGTRLTVV.

V is TRBV20-1 and J is TRBJ1-6, with D possibly being TRBD1 (5 bases). Per the germline V gene, CDR1 is DFQATT and CDR2 is SNEGSKA (reference sequence). This CDR3 region has 11 residues. The germline V and J ends were trimmed by 3 bases and 15 bases, with 12 bases remaining between them. CDR3 region: CSASEFDSLHF. CDR3 in DNA: TGCAGTGCTAGCGAGTTTGACAGCCTCCACTTT.

The chain links TRBV12-3 or TRBV12-4 to TRBJ2-1, with a possible D match to TRBD1 (6 bases). The CDR3 length is 12 residues. Trimming pared 6 bases from V and 7 bases from J, leaving 10 bases between. For the CDR3, the DNA is TGTGCCAGCAGGGGGACACTGAATGAGCAGTTCTTC. Amino acids: CASRGTLNEQFF.

The chain uses TRBV6-1 and TRBJ1-2, with D possibly being TRBD1 (6 bases). Germline V gives CDR1 MNHNS, CDR2 SASEGT. Trimming pared 1 base from V and 5 bases from J, leaving 11 bases between. The length of the CDR3 is 14 residues. Written as DNA, the CDR3 is TGTGCCAGCAGTGAAGAGGGGGAGTCATATGGCTACACCTTC. Its translation is CASSEEGESYGYTF.